The text below deals with one T cell receptor beta chain. Its antigen is undetermined. CDR3 size: 16 residues. Germline-derived CDR1 and CDR2 are SGHDN and FVKESK. Among CD8+ T cells, naive ones were CD45RO-CCR7+CD27+CD95-. The data derive from a study of CXCR3-negative and CXCR3-positive naive CD8 T cells. 5' RACE with UMI labels generated the TRB cDNA libraries. From the 5' RACE reads, TCRdb lists one entry per CDR3 protein and no DNA. This sample's table reports over 100,000 distinct CDR3 sequences. Study outcomes and limitations: Naive subsets were similarly diverse, while memory CD8+ repertoires were much less diverse.

This chain uses TRBV14 with TRBJ2-5; TCRdb's D call of TRBD1 is untestable without DNA. Material for sequencing was naive CXCR3- CD8+ T cells from blood. The subset denotes: CD45RO-CCR7+CD27+CD95- naive CD8+ T cells lacking CXCR3 (TNR3-). The sequence came from a human donor in good health. Some clones in this sample may be carry-over from other donors' samples. CDR3 protein: CASSPTGTGGVETQYF.